The source of this TCR beta chain is a study of cytomegalovirus exposure and HLA in healthy donors. Amplification used 60 Vbeta primers and 13 Jbeta primers. Assay used: immunoSEQ multiplex PCR; TCRdb lists only in-frame clones, some missing. This sample yields approximately 130,000 clones, of which over 65% are seen a single time; 1% to 1.5% belongs to the top ten. With regard to this clone: Antigen specificity is unknown.

Study conclusions and caveats: Cytomegalovirus status was reportedly diagnosed by the classifier with high sensitivity and specificity. A later analysis appeared to link common viral pathogens to several of the most significant clusters.

The CDR3 consists of 16 residues. Germline V CDR1 and CDR2: PRHDT, FYEKMQ (reference sequence). Trimming removed 2 bases from V and 5 bases from J; junction bases left unmatched: 9. This chain uses TRBV13 with TRBJ2-1; 7 bases map to TRBD2. The sequenced sample consisted of PBMCs. The source is a man aged 45-60 years in good health and CMV-seronegative. CDR3 in DNA: TGTGCCAGCAGCTTAATCGTGGGAGGGCTTAACAATGAGCAGTTCTTC. Translation gives CASSLIVGGLNNEQFF.